These 2 T cell receptor beta chains were all obtained from the same sample, sequenced in a study of cytomegalovirus exposure and HLA in healthy donors. Using immunoSEQ multiplex PCR, the repertoire was profiled, and TCRdb retains in-frame clones only, with some absent. This sample yields roughly 150,000 clones, of which approximately 82% are seen a single time; roughly 29% belongs to the top ten. The sequenced material came from PBMCs. All receptors come from a man aged 25-40 years in good health and CMV-seropositive.

This chain uses TRBV6-5 with TRBJ2-6, with D perhaps matching TRBD2 (5 bases). CDR1 and CDR2 (germline): MNHEY, SVGAGI. The CDR3 sequence is 15 residues long. Trimming stripped 3 bases from V and 4 bases from J, with 10 bases between. CDR3 nucleotides: TGTGCCAGCAGTTATTTAGCGTCGGGGGCCAACGTCCTGACTTTC. Residues: CASSYLASGANVLTF.

CDR3 loop: CAWTPAQGGNTEAFF. The DNA for the CDR3 is TGTGCCTGGACCCCAGCCCAGGGTGGGAACACTGAAGCTTTCTTT. The chain links TRBV30 to TRBJ1-1, with TRBD1 as a possible D gene (5 bases). Trimming cost V 4 bases and J 1 base, with 16 bases left between them. The length of the CDR3 is 15 residues. CDR1 is GTSNPN, CDR2 SVGIG, per germline (reference sequence).